Listed here are 11 T cell receptor beta chains from one sample, sequenced in a study of spatial heterogeneity in lung cancer. Time point described: blood at routine non-recurrence follow-up after resection. TCRdb redid the calling of the 5' RACE reads with MiXCR, one entry per CDR3 protein. The profile shows about 19,000 distinct CDR3 sequences, 9% to 10% of them singletons. Sequenced material: PBMCs, taken at follow-up. The receptors derive from a female donor with early-stage non-small cell lung cancer.

This clonotype has ten or more counts. This sequence joins TRBV11-2 and TRBJ1-3; no clear D. Per germline, CDR1 SGHAT and CDR2 FQNNGV. Trimming left V 4 bases short and J 0 bases short, with 10 bases between. There are 15 residues in the CDR3. CDR3 sequence (DNA): TGTGCCAGCAGCTCAGCCCGGCTCTCTGGAAACACCATATATTTT. This encodes CASSSARLSGNTIYF.

This clonotype came up many times. The chain has TRBV4-2 and TRBJ2-1, with D possibly being TRBD2 (5 bases). With 0 bases removed from V and 9 bases from J, the gap between germline ends came to 12 bases. The CDR3 has 14 amino acids. Germline assignment: CDR1 LGHNA and CDR2 YNFKEQ. In DNA, the CDR3 is TGTGCCAGCAGCCAAGAACGCGGGTCCCGTGAGCAGTTCTTC. Protein product: CASSQERGSREQFF.

This clonotype was seen at least ten times. The gene calls are TRBV5-1 and TRBJ2-3; no reliable D call. Trimming removed 0 bases at V and 0 bases at J, with 8 bases between. Germline V lookup: CDR1 SGHRS, CDR2 YFSETQ. The CDR3 runs 15 residues. The CDR3 region is CASSLGGTSTDTQYF. Here the CDR3 DNA reads TGCGCCAGCAGCTTGGGGGGAACTAGCACAGATACGCAGTATTTT.

This clonotype was seen ten or more times. The chain is built from TRBV2 and TRBJ1-1; weak D call: TRBD1 (6 bases). This CDR3 region has 13 residues. Trimming took off 6 bases at V and 1 base at J, with 9 bases between the two ends. Germline V gene data show CDR1 as SNHLY and CDR2 as FYNNEI. For the CDR3, the DNA is TGTGCCAGCAGCTTACAGGGGAACACTGAAGCTTTCTTT. This sequence encodes CASSLQGNTEAFF.

Ten or more counts support this clonotype. This rearrangement joins TRBV2 to TRBJ2-1; D may be TRBD1 or TRBD2 (5 bases each). Trimming took 2 bases from V and 5 from J, leaving 16 bases between them. This CDR3 region has 16 residues. Germline CDR1 SNHLY, CDR2 FYNNEI. CDR3 in amino acids: CASSEPTGTVNNEQFF. In nucleotides, the CDR3 is TGTGCCAGCAGTGAACCGACCGGGACGGTTAACAATGAGCAGTTCTTC.

This clonotype was counted many times. This chain connects TRBV6-1 to TRBJ2-7, with TRBD1 matching 10 bases. The germline CDR1 and CDR2 sequences are MNHNS and SASEGT. Trimming took 5 bases from V and 4 from J; bases not matched to a gene: 2. This CDR3 contains 13 residues. CDR3 sequence: CASSRDRGYEQYF. CDR3 nucleotide sequence: TGTGCCAGCAGTCGGGACAGGGGATACGAGCAGTACTTC.

In its sample, this clonotype was seen many times. The chain combines TRBV7-3 with TRBJ2-7, with 7 bases identical to TRBD2. Germline V gene lookup returns CDR1 SGHTA and CDR2 FQGTGA. The CDR3 runs 15 residues. With V trimmed by 4 bases and J by 2 bases, 8 bases remained unmatched. CDR3 bases: TGTGCCAGCAGCTGGGCAGCGGGGTCGACCTACGAGCAGTACTTC. It specifies CASSWAAGSTYEQYF. The full variable domain, completed using reference TRBV7-3 and TRBJ2-7, is GAGVSQTPSNKVTEKGKYVELRCDPISGHTALYWYRQSLGQGPEFLIYFQGTGAADDSGLPNDRFFAVRPEGSVSTLKIQRTERGDSAVYLCASSWAAGSTYEQYFGPGTRLTVT.

This clonotype was detected ten times or more. The rearrangement links TRBV29-1 to TRBJ2-1, with TRBD1 identical over 10 bases. This CDR3 is built from 15 residues. Germline V gives CDR1 SQVTM, CDR2 ANQGSEA. V lost 6 bases and J lost 2; bases outside the gene matches: 7. For the CDR3, the DNA is TGCAGCGTCCCCGGGGACAGGGGCCCCTACAATGAGCAGTTCTTC. The encoded protein is CSVPGDRGPYNEQFF.

Only one count was recorded for this clonotype. This clone may be a read error of a much larger clone one base away. The chain employs TRBV7-2 and TRBJ1-3; no firm D call. The length of the CDR3 is 15 residues. Germline-derived CDR1 and CDR2 are SGHTA and FQGNSA. CDR3 residues: CASSSPLSSGNTVYF. The CDR3 coding sequence is TGTGCCAGCAGCTCACCCTTAAGCTCTGGAAACACCGTATATTTT. The full variable domain, with the rest looked up from reference TRBV7-2 and TRBJ1-3, is GAGVSQSPSNKVTEKGKDVELRCDPISGHTALYWYRQSLGQGLEFLIYFQGNSAPDKSGLPSDRFSAERTGGSVSTLTIQRTQQEDSAVYLCASSSPLSSGNTVYFGEGSWLTVV.

Ten or more counts support this clonotype. The chain has TRBV10-3 and TRBJ1-6, with D uncertain. CDR1 is ENHRY and CDR2 is SYGVKD in the germline V gene. The CDR3 loop spans 14 amino acids. V was shortened by 5 bases and J by 6 bases, with 11 bases between the two germline ends. This CDR3 reads CAISQTESNSPLHF. The CDR3 coding sequence is TGTGCCATCAGTCAAACAGAATCTAATTCACCCCTCCACTTT.

This clonotype was detected only a few times. The rearrangement uses TRBV5-1 and TRBJ2-1; D might be TRBD2 (6 bases). V lost 4 bases and J lost 9, with 23 bases in between. CDR3 size: 16 residues. CDR1 is SGHRS and CDR2 is YFSETQ in the germline V gene. Here the CDR3 reads CASSGDPRGGLGEQFF. CDR3 in DNA: TGCGCCAGCAGCGGTGATCCGCGGGGCGGCCTGGGTGAGCAGTTCTTC.